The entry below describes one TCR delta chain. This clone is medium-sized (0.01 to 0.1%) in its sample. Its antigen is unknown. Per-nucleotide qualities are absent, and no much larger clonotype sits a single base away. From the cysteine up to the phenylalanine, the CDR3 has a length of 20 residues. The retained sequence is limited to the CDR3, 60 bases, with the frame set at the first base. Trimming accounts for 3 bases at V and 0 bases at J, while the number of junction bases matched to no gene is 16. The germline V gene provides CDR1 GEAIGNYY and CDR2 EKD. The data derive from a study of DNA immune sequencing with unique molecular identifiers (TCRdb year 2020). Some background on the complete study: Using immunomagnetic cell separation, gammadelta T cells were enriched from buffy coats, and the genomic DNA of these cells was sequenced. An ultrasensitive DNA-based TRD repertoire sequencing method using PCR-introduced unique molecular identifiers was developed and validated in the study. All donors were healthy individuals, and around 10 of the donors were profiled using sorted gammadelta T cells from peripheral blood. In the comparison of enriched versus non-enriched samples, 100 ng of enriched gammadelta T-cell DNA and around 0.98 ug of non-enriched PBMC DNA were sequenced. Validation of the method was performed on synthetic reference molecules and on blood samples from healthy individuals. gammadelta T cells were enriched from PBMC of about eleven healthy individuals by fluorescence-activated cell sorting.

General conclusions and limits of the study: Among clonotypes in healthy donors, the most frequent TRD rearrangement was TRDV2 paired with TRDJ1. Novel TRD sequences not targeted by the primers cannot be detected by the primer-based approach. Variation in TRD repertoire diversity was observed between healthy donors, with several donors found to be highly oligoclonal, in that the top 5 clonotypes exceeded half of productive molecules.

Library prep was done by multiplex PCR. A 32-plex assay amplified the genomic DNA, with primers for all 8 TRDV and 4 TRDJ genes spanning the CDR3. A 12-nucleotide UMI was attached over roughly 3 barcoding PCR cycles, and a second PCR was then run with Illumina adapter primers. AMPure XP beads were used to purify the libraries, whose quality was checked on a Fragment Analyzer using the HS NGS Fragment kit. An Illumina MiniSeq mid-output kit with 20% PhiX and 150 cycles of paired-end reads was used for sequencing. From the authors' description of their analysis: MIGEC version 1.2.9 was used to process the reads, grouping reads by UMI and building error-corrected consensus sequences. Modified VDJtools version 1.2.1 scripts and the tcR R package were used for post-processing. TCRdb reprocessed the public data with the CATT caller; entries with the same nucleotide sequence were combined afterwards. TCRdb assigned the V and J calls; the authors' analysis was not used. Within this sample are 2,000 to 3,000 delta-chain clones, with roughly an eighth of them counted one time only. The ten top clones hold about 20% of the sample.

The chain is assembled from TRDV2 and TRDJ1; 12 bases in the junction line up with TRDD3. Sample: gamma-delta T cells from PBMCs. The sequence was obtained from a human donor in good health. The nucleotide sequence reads TGTGCCTGTGACTCCCTACTGGGGGATACTCCGAGCGCTTACACCGATAAACTCATCTTT. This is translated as CACDSLLGDTPSAYTDKLIF.